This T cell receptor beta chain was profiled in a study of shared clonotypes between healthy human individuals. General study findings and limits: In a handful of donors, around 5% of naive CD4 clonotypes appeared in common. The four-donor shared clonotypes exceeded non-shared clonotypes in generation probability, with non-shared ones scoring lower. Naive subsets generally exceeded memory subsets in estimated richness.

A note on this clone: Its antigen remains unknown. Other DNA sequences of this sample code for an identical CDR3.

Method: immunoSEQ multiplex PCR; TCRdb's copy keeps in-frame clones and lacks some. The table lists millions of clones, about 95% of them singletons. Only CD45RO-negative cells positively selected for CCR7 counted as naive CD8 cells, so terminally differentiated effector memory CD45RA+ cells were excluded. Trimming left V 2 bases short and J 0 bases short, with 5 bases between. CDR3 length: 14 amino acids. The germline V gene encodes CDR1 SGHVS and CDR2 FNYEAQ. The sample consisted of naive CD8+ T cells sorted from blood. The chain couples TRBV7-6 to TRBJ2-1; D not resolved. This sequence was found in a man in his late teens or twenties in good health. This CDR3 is CASSLLDSYNEQFF. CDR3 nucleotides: TGTGCCAGCAGCTTACTAGACTCCTACAATGAGCAGTTCTTC.